This T cell receptor (beta chain) is from a study of shared clonotypes between healthy human individuals. Clones were sequenced by immunoSEQ multiplex PCR, and TCRdb holds only the in-frame ones, with some missing. Of some 660,000 clones in the sample, 73% were seen once. The clonotype comes from a woman aged 25 to 45 in good health. The specimen sequenced was memory CD4+ T cells sorted from blood. Subset of the sample: CD45RA-negative fraction.

CDR3: CAWTEGIRWDTQYF. DNA of the CDR3: TGTGCCTGGACCGAGGGGATCCGCTGGGATACGCAGTATTTT. V and J are TRBV30 and TRBJ2-3; D is perhaps TRBD1 or TRBD2 (5 bases each). V was cut by 4 bases and J by 6 bases, with 17 bases left in between. The CDR3 has 14 residues. Germline V gene sequence: CDR1 GTSNPN, CDR2 SVGIG (reference sequence).